Listed below are T cell receptor beta chains from one sample, sequenced in a study of spatial heterogeneity in lung cancer. TCRdb processed the 5' RACE reads anew with MiXCR; each CDR3 protein has one entry. This sample has about 10,000 distinct CDR3 sequences, with about 5% found just once. The specimen comprised PBMCs, sampled at surgery. These TCRs come from a male donor with early-stage non-small cell lung cancer. The CDR3 runs from the conserved cysteine through the conserved F or W. A D gene is named only where the DNA matches it firmly. Rows may omit the clone size; those that give it use once, few, many or a size class.

>TRBJ2-5|.|TRBV23-1|.
TGCGCCAGCAGTCGTAGAGCAGGAGAGACCCAGTACTTC
CASSRRAGETQYF
>TRBJ2-3|.|TRBV2|medium-sized
TGTGCCAGCAGTGGAGACTACACAGATACGCAGTATTTT
CASSGDYTDTQYF
>TRBJ2-1|TRBD2|TRBV5-8|many
TGTGCCAGCAGCAGGGGGACTAGCGGAGCCAGAGGGGATGAGCAGTTCTTC
CASSRGTSGARGDEQFF
>TRBJ2-5|.|TRBV29-1|medium-sized
TGCAGCGTTGAGACACAGACCCAAGAGACCCAGTACTTC
CSVETQTQETQYF
>TRBJ2-2|TRBD1|TRBV29-1|many
TGCAGCGTTATGGACAGGGGGCCCGGGGAGCTGTTTTTT
CSVMDRGPGELFF
>TRBJ2-7|.|TRBV5-5|many
TGTGCCAGCAGCTTGGAAAGTAGGACGCCGGGCGAGCAGTACTTC
CASSLESRTPGEQYF
>TRBJ1-6|.|TRBV7-2|many
TGTGCCAGCAGCCGACGTTCCGCGTTATTGGGAGATTCACCCCTCCACTTT
CASSRRSALLGDSPLHF
>TRBJ2-1|.|TRBV7-9|many
TGTGCCAGCAGCTACTCGGTCCGTGGCCGGTCCTACAATGAGCAGTTCTTC
CASSYSVRGRSYNEQFF
>TRBJ2-2|TRBD2|TRBV3-1|many
TGTGCCAGCAGCCTAATAAAGCGGGGGACCGGGGAGCTGTTTTTT
CASSLIKRGTGELFF
>TRBJ2-2|.|TRBV29-1|medium-sized
TGCAGCGTTTGGGTGAACACCGGGGAGCTGTTTTTT
CSVWVNTGELFF
>TRBJ1-5|.|TRBV7-3|few
TGTGCCAGCAGCCCGGACAGTTCGAATCAGCCCCAGCATTTT
CASSPDSSNQPQHF
>TRBJ2-4|TRBD1|TRBV20-1|many
TGCAGTGCTAGAGTCACAGGGGGCTTGGACATTCAGTACTTC
CSARVTGGLDIQYF
>TRBJ2-2|TRBD2|TRBV28|.
TGTGCCAGCAGTTTCCAGCGGGAGCCCGGGGAGCTGTTTTTT
CASSFQREPGELFF
>TRBJ2-3|TRBD2|TRBV7-2|.
TGTGCCAGCAGCTTGGCACTAGCGGGGCGGAGAGATACGCAGTATTTT
CASSLALAGRRDTQYF
>TRBJ2-1|.|TRBV2|few
TGTGCCAGCAGTGAGGATTCCTTTGGTTACAATGAGCAGTTCTTC
CASSEDSFGYNEQFF
>TRBJ2-2|.|TRBV12-3/TRBV12-4|many
TGTGCCAGCAACCGACTTGGCTCGAACACCGGGGAGCTGTTTTTT
CASNRLGSNTGELFF
>TRBJ1-1|.|TRBV5-1|many
TGCGCCAGCAGCTTGACGGGTTGGGACACTGAAGCTTTCTTT
CASSLTGWDTEAFF
>TRBJ1-5|TRBD1|TRBV29-1|many
TGCAGCGTTGGGGAGGGGGCTAGTCAGCCCCAGCATTTT
CSVGEGASQPQHF
>TRBJ1-1|.|TRBV5-1|many
TGCGCCAGCAGCGGACCAGGGGCCACTGAAGCTTTCTTT
CASSGPGATEAFF
>TRBJ2-1|TRBD2|TRBV29-1|few
TGCAGCGTTGAAGATCGGGCGCGGGAGGGCCGGAATGAGCAGTTCTTC
CSVEDRAREGRNEQFF
>TRBJ2-7|TRBD2|TRBV6-2/TRBV6-3|medium-sized
TGTGCCAGCAGTCCTTCTAGCGGGAGCTCCTACGAGCAGTACTTC
CASSPSSGSSYEQYF
>TRBJ2-3|TRBD1|TRBV19|many
TGTGCCAGTACCAGAGGACAGGCGGCAGATACGCAGTATTTT
CASTRGQAADTQYF
>TRBJ2-7|TRBD2|TRBV5-5|medium-sized
TGTGCCAGCAGCTTGGGTTGGATGGCGGGGGGGCCCTACGAGCAGTACTTC
CASSLGWMAGGPYEQYF
>TRBJ2-1|.|TRBV7-2|.
TGTGCCAGCAGCTTGACTAGTTCTGTCCATGAGCAGTTCTTC
CASSLTSSVHEQFF
>TRBJ2-7|.|TRBV7-3|.
TGTGCCAGCAGCTTATTCGGCAGCTACGAGCAGTACTTC
CASSLFGSYEQYF
>TRBJ2-2|.|TRBV23-1|.
TGCGCCAGCAGTCAATCGATGCTCAGAGGGGAGCTGTTTTTT
CASSQSMLRGELFF